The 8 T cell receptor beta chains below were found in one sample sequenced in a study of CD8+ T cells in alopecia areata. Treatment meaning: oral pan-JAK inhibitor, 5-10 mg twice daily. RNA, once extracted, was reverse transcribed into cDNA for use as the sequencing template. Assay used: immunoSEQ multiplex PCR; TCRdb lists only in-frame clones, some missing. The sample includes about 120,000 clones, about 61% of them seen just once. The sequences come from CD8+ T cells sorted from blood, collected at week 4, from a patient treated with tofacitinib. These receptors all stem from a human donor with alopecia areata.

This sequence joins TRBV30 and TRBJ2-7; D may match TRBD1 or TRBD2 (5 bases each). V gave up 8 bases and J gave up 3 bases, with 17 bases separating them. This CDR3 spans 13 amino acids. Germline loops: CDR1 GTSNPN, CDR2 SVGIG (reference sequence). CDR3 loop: CAPSAGTRYEQYF. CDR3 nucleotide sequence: TGTGCCCCTTCCGCAGGGACGCGCTACGAGCAGTACTTC.

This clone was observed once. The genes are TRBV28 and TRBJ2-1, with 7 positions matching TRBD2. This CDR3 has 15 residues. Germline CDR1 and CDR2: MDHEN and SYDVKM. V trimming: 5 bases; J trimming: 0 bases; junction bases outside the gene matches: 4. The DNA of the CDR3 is TGTGCCAGCAGTGGAGCGGGGAGCTCCTACAATGAGCAGTTCTTC. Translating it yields CASSGAGSSYNEQFF.

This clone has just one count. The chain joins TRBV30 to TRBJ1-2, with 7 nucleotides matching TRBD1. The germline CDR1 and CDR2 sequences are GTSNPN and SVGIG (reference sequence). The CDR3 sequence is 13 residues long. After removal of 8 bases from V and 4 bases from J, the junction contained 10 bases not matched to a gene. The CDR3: CAGQDRLFYGYTF. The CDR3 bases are TGTGCCGGACAGGACAGGCTCTTCTATGGCTACACCTTC.

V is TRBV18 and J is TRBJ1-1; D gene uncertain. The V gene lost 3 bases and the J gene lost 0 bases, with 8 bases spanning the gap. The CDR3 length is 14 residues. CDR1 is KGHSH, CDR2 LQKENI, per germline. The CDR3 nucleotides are TGTGCCAGCTCACCGGGTCAGATGAACACTGAAGCTTTCTTT. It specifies CASSPGQMNTEAFF. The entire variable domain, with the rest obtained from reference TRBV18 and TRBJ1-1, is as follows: NAGVMQNPRHLVRRRGQEARLRCSPMKGHSHVYWYRQLPEEGLKFMVYLQKENIIDESGMPKERFSAEFPKEGPSILRIQQVVRGDSAAYFCASSPGQMNTEAFFGQGTRLTVV.

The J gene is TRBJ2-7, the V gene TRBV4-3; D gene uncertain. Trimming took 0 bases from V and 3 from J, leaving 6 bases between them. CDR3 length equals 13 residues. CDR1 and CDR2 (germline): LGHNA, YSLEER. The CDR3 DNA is TGCGCCAGCAGCCAAGATCGAGGCTACGAGCAGTACTTC. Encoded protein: CASSQDRGYEQYF.

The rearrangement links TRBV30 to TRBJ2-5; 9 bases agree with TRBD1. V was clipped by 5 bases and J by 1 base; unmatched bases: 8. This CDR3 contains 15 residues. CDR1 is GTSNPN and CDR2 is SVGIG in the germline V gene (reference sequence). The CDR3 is CAWGKDRGLQETQYF. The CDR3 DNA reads TGTGCCTGGGGAAAGGACAGGGGCCTCCAAGAGACCCAGTACTTC. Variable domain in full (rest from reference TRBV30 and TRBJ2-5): SQTIHQWPATLVQPVGSPLSLECTVEGTSNPNLYWYRQAAGRGLQLLFYSVGIGQISSEVPQNLSASRPQDRQFILSSKKLLLSDSGFYLCAWGKDRGLQETQYFGPGTRLLVL.

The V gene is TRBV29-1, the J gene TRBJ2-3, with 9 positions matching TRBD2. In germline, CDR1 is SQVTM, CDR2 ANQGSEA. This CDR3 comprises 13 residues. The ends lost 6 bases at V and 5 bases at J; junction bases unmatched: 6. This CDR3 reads CSVDSGGLDTQYF. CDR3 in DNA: TGCAGCGTCGACAGCGGGGGGTTAGATACGCAGTATTTT.

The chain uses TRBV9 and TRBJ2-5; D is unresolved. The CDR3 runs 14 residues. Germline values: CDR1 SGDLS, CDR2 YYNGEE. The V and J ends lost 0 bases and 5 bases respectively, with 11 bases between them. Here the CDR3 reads CASSVGWGTETQYF. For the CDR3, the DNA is TGTGCCAGCAGCGTAGGTTGGGGTACGGAGACCCAGTACTTC.